This is a list of T cell receptor beta chains from one sample in a study of spatial heterogeneity in lung cancer. TCRdb re-derived calls from the 5' RACE reads in MiXCR, one entry per CDR3 protein. Seen here are more than 9,000 distinct CDR3 sequences, roughly 20% observed once, and the top ten hold about 45%. This specimen consisted of PBMCs, obtained at follow-up. These TCRs come from a male donor with early-stage non-small cell lung cancer. Each CDR3 is given with its conserved first and last residue. Each record gives: D gene, V gene, CDR3 length, clone size, J gene, CDR3 DNA, CDR3 protein. The D gene is left open where the match is weak. Clone size is shown for a subset of rows, as once, few, many or a class of expanded clone.

NA	TRBV15	16	medium-sized	TRBJ2-1	TGTGCCACCAGCGGACTTAGGTGGGGGCGTGACAATGAGCAGTTCTTC	CATSGLRWGRDNEQFF
TRBD1	TRBV20-1	13	many	TRBJ2-7	TGCAGTGCAACCGGGACAGGGCTCTACGAGCAGTACTTC	CSATGTGLYEQYF
NA	TRBV7-9	13	NA	TRBJ1-1	TGTGCCAGCAGCTCGGATATGAACACTGAAGCTTTCTTT	CASSSDMNTEAFF
NA	TRBV30	15	few	TRBJ1-1	TGTGCCTCCCGGGGGGGGCAGATTAAAGTCACTGAAGCTTTCTTT	CASRGGQIKVTEAFF
TRBD2	TRBV28	12	few	TRBJ2-1	TGTGCCAGCAGTAAGGGGACTAGTGAGCAGTTCTTC	CASSKGTSEQFF
NA	TRBV29-1	16	many	TRBJ1-5	TGCAGCGTTTCCCTTTGGGGGGAGAGAGGCAATCAGCCCCAGCATTTT	CSVSLWGERGNQPQHF
NA	TRBV9	14	NA	TRBJ2-3	TGTGCCAGCAGCCCCCCCGCCACCTCGGATACGCAGTATTTT	CASSPPATSDTQYF
TRBD1	TRBV27	14	NA	TRBJ1-2	TGTGCCAGCAGTTTATTAACAGGGGGATCTGGCTACACCTTC	CASSLLTGGSGYTF
TRBD1	TRBV29-1	13	NA	TRBJ1-1	TGCAGCGGGACAAGACAGGGGAACACTGAAGCTTTCTTT	CSGTRQGNTEAFF
TRBD1	TRBV5-1	15	many	TRBJ2-2	TGCGCCAGCAGCTTGCAACAGGGGGACACCGGGGAGCTGTTTTTT	CASSLQQGDTGELFF
TRBD2	TRBV9	18	many	TRBJ2-6	TGTGCCAGCAGCACAAGCGGGGGGCCCCCCTCTGGGGCCAACGTCCTGACTTTC	CASSTSGGPPSGANVLTF
NA	TRBV18	16	many	TRBJ1-2	TGTGCCAGCTCACCACCACGAGCTGGGCAGGGGAATGGCTACACCTTC	CASSPPRAGQGNGYTF
TRBD2	TRBV20-1	13	NA	TRBJ2-3	TGCAGTGCTTGCGGGGGGGCTGAAGATACGCAGTATTTT	CSACGGAEDTQYF
NA	TRBV27	10	many	TRBJ2-1	TGTGCCAGGGCGAGAAATGAGCAGTTCTTC	CARARNEQFF
NA	TRBV30	18	many	TRBJ1-1	TGTGCCTGGAGTGTACCGGGATGGGAATCTCTCATGAACACTGAAGCTTTCTTT	CAWSVPGWESLMNTEAFF
NA	TRBV4-1	15	medium-sized	TRBJ1-4	TGCGCCAGCAGCCAAGATCGGGGCGGTAATGAAAAACTGTTTTTT	CASSQDRGGNEKLFF